Sequencing of this T cell receptor beta chain was carried out in a study of blood T cell repertoires in COVID-19. The protocol was immunoSEQ multiplex PCR, while the TCRdb copy is restricted to in-frame clones and leaves out a portion. The repertoire holds 15,000 to 20,000 clones, with about nine tenths as singletons. Losses at the gene ends were 4 bases for V and 0 bases for J; bases not matched to a gene: 2. The CDR3 covers 15 residues. Looked up from germline, CDR1 is ENHRY and CDR2 is SYGVKD. The material sequenced was peripheral blood. The TCR comes from a man aged 45 to 65 with active COVID-19. This chain uses TRBV10-3 with TRBJ1-3; TRBD1 matches 8 bases. CDR3 nucleotides: TGTGCCATCAGTGGACAGGGGAACTCTGGAAACACCATATATTTT. Translating it yields CAISGQGNSGNTIYF.